This entry is about one T cell receptor beta chain. It has no known antigen specificity. The input lacks base qualities; no much larger clone sits a single base away. Libraries were built with 5' RACE. Reads for this sample came from an Illumina HiSeq 2000. Template switching added a universal primer binding site, and the final cDNA carried a unique molecular identifier that allowed TCR cDNA molecules to be counted accurately. Specific primers in the conserved constant-segment region were used to synthesize first-strand cDNA for the TCR alpha and beta chains. Each cDNA library was double barcoded, with a SMART-Mk sample barcode plus Illumina barcodes, to control for contamination. Two successive PCR steps introduced TruSeq adapter sequences along with Illumina sample barcodes. The TCR alpha and beta cDNA libraries were sequenced on the Illumina HiSeq platform using custom primers. In the authors' own workflow: Unique molecular identifiers were extracted from raw reads with MiGEC, and CDR3 positions were determined with MiXCR. For each individual, recombination models were inferred using an EM algorithm with the repgenHMM and IGoR tools. Shared clonotypes were analyzed with the tcR package in R, and sharing was normalized by the product of cloneset sizes. To study raw recombination free of thymic and clonal selection effects, out-of-frame nonproductive sequences were analyzed. TCRdb's own reprocessing of the public reads used fastp at Q25 and MiXCR and kept productive beta chains. Rows matching on CDR3 protein sequence are summarized as one entry with the most common DNA and genes. TCRdb assigned the V and J calls; the authors' analysis was not used. The sample includes fewer than 800,000 distinct CDR3 sequences, with about 7% observed a single time. The top ten hold roughly 1.5% of the sample.

The data derive from a study of identical twins (dated by TCRdb to about 2016). A note on the overall study: To test whether fetal clonotypes persist, this study deep-sequenced TCR alpha and beta repertoires from monozygotic twins, from unrelated adults of various ages, and from cord blood. To rule out contamination, replicate twin experiments were performed at different times with different library preparation protocols. The study at large found these results: Abundant cord blood beta clonotypes had fewer insertions, young adult naive repertoires showed a similar but weaker trend, and memory repertoires showed no such trend. In monozygotic twins, recombination models systematically underestimated out-of-frame TCR alpha sharing, but the models matched the sharing seen between unrelated individuals. Excess twin sharing in beta out-of-frame sequences was weaker because fewer shared sequences lowered the signal-to-noise ratio. Compared with coincidental sharing between unrelated individuals, out-of-frame TCR alpha sequences shared between twins had an excess of sequences with low generation probability. Because the same donors could not be followed over many years, the conclusions depended on cross-sectional statistical analysis. Zero-insertion analyses could be partly confounded by invariant T cells such as MAIT and iNKT, though diverse VJ usage argued against such confounding for most clonotypes.

Every donor in the study was a healthy Caucasian. Three pairs of female monozygotic twins, all aged about 18 to 29 years, made up the twin cohort. Peripheral blood mononuclear cells were used as the source from which RNA for TCR libraries was isolated. The CDR3 starts with the cysteine, ends with the phenylalanine, and has 14 residues. Only the CDR3 DNA stays, 42 bases, in frame from base 1. The germline V gene yields SGHAT for CDR1 and FQNNGV for CDR2. Trimming removed 0 bases from V and 4 bases from J, leaving 9 bases between the germline ends. The same sample was also studied in work on yellow fever vaccine responses in identical twins. The second source states: According to the authors, in identical twins the way T cells responded to vaccination appeared partly convergent and partly personalized. The study precisely tracked vaccine-responding T cell clones in identical twins.

The V and J genes are TRBV11-2 and TRBJ1-2, with a tentative D gene TRBD1 over 5 matching bases. This TCR was sampled from a woman under 30 in good health. Sequencing was performed on PBMCs. The nucleotide sequence is TGTGCCAGCAGCTTAGAGAACGACAGCTATGGCTACACCTTC. This translates into CASSLENDSYGYTF.